This T cell receptor beta chain was observed in a study of T cells in Graves' hyperthyroidism and ophthalmopathy. Uncontrolled infection, other autoimmune disease, pregnancy or lactation excluded patients. This clonotype was counted at least ten times. The antigen is not known. Study-level points and caveats: Peripheral blood also featured most of the thyroid clonotypes expanded above 0.001.

RNA transcripts provided the source from which TCR beta CDR3 regions were amplified. First-round RT-PCR with HTBI primers amplified the TCR CDR3 region. From the multiplex PCR reads, TCRdb called clonotypes with MiXCR, one entry per CDR3 protein. Found here are 400,000 to 600,000 distinct CDR3 sequences, roughly 15% of them singletons; the top ten hold approximately 32%. The V gene's germline CDR1 is SGHTA and CDR2 FQGNSA. Trimming left V 5 bases short and J 6 bases short, with 14 bases between. This CDR3 is 14 amino acids long. The receptor was derived from a woman in her twenties or thirties with Graves' ophthalmopathy. V usage is TRBV7-2 and J usage is TRBJ1-5, with a weak D call TRBD1 (5 bases). The sample consisted of blood. In DNA form, the CDR3 reads TGTGCCAGCAGCCTAAGACAGTTTGGTCAGCCCCAGCATTTT. Translated: CASSLRQFGQPQHF.